The present entry profiles one T cell receptor (beta chain) with its context. Its specificity is unknown. These data are taken from a study of blood T cells in healthy people across ages. Whole-study findings and limits: Correlation between TCR beta diversity and naive T cell percentage was strong.

Healthy Caucasian individuals from Russia aged roughly 6 to 95 served as donors. The CDR3 runs 14 residues. The germline V gene has CDR1 SGHVS and CDR2 FQNEAQ. V lost 0 bases, J lost 3 bases, and 9 bases lay in between. A second roughly 7 to 11 cycle PCR used barcoded and J-beta primers. MiXCR, run by TCRdb on the 5' RACE reads, gives a single entry per CDR3 protein. The table includes about 1.1 million distinct CDR3 sequences, less than 45% detected once. Sequencing was done on a sample of blood. This chain links TRBV7-8 with TRBJ2-7; D uncertain. The source of this sequence is a man younger than 30 in good health. This chain's CDR3 is CASSLATRYYEQYF. The CDR3 region has the DNA TGTGCCAGCAGCTTAGCCACAAGATACTACGAGCAGTACTTC.